This TCR beta chain appears in the sequencing data of a study of blood T cell repertoires in COVID-19. In the study overall: Samples of COVID-19 (acute and convalescent) were obtained from the United States, Italy and Spain. PBMCs, B-cell-depleted T cells, or T cells provided the cDNA or gDNA that made up the material.

Deletions cut 2 bases from V and 8 bases from J, with 6 bases between. Germline CDR1 is MRHNA and CDR2 is SNTAGT. The CDR3 covers 11 residues. In the source study's methods: Scientists estimated how many nucleated cells there were by amplifying reference gene primers. Only in-frame clones appear in the TCRdb table, and some are missing; sequencing was by immunoSEQ multiplex PCR. The V and J calls and clone size come from that table; D and trimming were worked out from the DNA. The sample carries approximately 500,000 clones, roughly 89% recorded once. Seattle patients were enrolled while actively infected and followed longitudinally.

This TCR was sampled from a man in his late teens or twenties with COVID-19, enrolled during active disease. The rearrangement uses TRBV6-4 and TRBJ1-2, with D uncertain. Sequencing was performed on peripheral blood. The CDR3 DNA reads TGTGCCAGCAGTGACAGGGAGGGCTACACCTTC. Translated: CASSDREGYTF.